This is a list of T cell receptor beta chains from one sample in a study of CD8 T cells in ankylosing spondylitis. One entry per CDR3 protein, called by TCRdb with MiXCR from the 5' RACE reads. The data show 200,000 to 300,000 distinct CDR3 sequences, with 20% to 30% seen just once and over 0.55% held by the top ten. The specimen sequenced was blood, either unsorted or a sorted T cell fraction (not recorded which). The receptors shown here come from a male donor with ankylosing spondylitis or in good health (not recorded which). CDR3s leave out the opening cysteine and the closing phenylalanine or tryptophan. The D gene is left open where the match is weak.

d_call cdr3_length j_call v_call cdr3_aa
NA 12 TRBJ2-3 TRBV5-1 ASSTGTDLDTQY
NA 13 TRBJ1-5 TRBV6-1 ASSRGGKVNQPQH
TRBD2 15 TRBJ2-3 TRBV20-1 SARDLFSGDSTDTQY
TRBD1 9 TRBJ2-7 TRBV20-1 SYRQGYEQY
NA 12 TRBJ1-1 TRBV30 AWSANRGNTEAF
NA 11 TRBJ2-1 TRBV12-3/TRBV12-4 ASSYLRSDEQF
NA 11 TRBJ1-1 TRBV14 ASSQDGRVQAF
NA 10 TRBJ1-3 TRBV29-1 SVEGSGNTIY
NA 12 TRBJ1-2 TRBV27 ASSLSSGEAGYT
TRBD1 13 TRBJ2-5 TRBV10-2 ASSEWDRGVETQY
NA 13 TRBJ2-5 TRBV5-5 ASSLGRPDQETQY